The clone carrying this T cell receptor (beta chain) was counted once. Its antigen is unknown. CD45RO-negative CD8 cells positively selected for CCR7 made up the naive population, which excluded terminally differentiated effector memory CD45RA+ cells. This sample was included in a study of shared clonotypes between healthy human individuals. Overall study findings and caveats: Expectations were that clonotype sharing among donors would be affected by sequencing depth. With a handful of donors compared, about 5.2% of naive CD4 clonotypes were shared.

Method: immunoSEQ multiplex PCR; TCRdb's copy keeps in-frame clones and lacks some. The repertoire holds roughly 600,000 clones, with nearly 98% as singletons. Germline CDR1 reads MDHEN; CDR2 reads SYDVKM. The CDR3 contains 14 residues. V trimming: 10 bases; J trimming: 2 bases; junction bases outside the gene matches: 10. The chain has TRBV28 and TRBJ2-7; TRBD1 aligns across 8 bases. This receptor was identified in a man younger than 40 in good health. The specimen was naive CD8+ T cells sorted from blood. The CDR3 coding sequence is TGTGCCACCACTGAATGGACAGGGACCTACGAGCAGTACTTC. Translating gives CATTEWTGTYEQYF.